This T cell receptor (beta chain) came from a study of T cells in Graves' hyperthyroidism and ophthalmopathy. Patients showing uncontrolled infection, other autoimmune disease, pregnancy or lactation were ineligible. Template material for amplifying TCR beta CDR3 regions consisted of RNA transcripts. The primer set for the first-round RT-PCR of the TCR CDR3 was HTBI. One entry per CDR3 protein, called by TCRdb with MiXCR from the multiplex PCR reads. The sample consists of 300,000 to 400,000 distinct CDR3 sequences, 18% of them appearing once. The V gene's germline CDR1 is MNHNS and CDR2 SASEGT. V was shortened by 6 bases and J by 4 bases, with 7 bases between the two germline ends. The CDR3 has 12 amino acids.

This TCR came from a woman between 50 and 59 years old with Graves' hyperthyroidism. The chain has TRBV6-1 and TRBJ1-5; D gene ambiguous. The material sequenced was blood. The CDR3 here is CASSYVNQPQHF. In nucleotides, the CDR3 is TGTGCCAGCAGCTACGTGAATCAGCCCCAGCATTTT.